These 13 T cell receptor beta chains were sequenced from one sample in a study of T-cell memory formation after mild COVID-19. TCRdb re-called the 5' RACE reads through MiXCR, storing one row per CDR3 protein. The sample carries 350,000 to 500,000 distinct CDR3 sequences, about a sixth recorded once. Sequencing input: PBMCs or a T cell subset sorted from them (not recorded which). The receptor set was obtained from a man younger than 35 who had mild COVID-19 (a few samples of this study predate the infection). Cell type and time point are not known.

This clonotype was detected a few times. A much larger clone sits a single nucleotide away, making a read error possible. The gene calls are TRBV12-3 or TRBV12-4 and TRBJ2-1, with D perhaps matching TRBD1 (5 bases). V was shortened by 3 bases and J by 3 bases, with 6 bases between the two germline ends. CDR3 length: 13 amino acids. The CDR3 loop is CASSFDSYNEQFF. CDR3 DNA sequence: TGTGCCAGCAGTTTCGACAGCTACAATGAGCAGTTCTTC.

This clonotype is a singleton in its sample. Given a much more abundant clone one base away, this may be a read error. The chain uses TRBV5-1 and TRBJ1-3; no reliable D call. The CDR3 loop spans 13 amino acids. Germline lookup yields CDR1 SGHRS and CDR2 YFSETQ. The CDR3 region has the DNA TGCGCCAGCCAGGACGGATCTGGAGACACCATATATTTT. It codes for CASQDGSGDTIYF.

This clonotype was detected only a few times. The rearrangement joins TRBV20-1 to TRBJ2-5; D is ambiguous. In germline, CDR1 is DFQATT, CDR2 SNEGSKA (reference sequence). CDR3 length: 11 amino acids. Trimming pared 7 bases from V and 3 bases from J, leaving 9 bases between. The CDR3 is CSVGLKETQYF. The CDR3 DNA sequence: TGCAGTGTCGGGCTAAAAGAGACCCAGTACTTC.

This clonotype has just a few counts. The chain has TRBV5-1 and TRBJ2-7; D may be TRBD1 or TRBD2 (6 bases each). Deletions cut 4 bases from V and 2 bases from J, with 10 bases between. This CDR3 comprises 13 residues. Germline lookup yields CDR1 SGHRS and CDR2 YFSETQ. CDR3 sequence: CASSRGVPYEQYF. CDR3 sequence (DNA): TGCGCCAGCAGCAGGGGGGTACCCTACGAGCAGTACTTC.

The rearrangement links TRBV18 to TRBJ2-2; 9 nucleotides align to TRBD1. Trimming took 8 bases from V and 3 from J; bases not matched to a gene: 10. Germline V gene lookup returns CDR1 KGHSH and CDR2 LQKENI. The CDR3 contains 16 residues. The DNA of the CDR3 is TGTGCCAGCCTGAAGTCGGGACAGGGTCACACCGGGGAGCTGTTTTTT. It encodes CASLKSGQGHTGELFF.

V and J are TRBV11-2 and TRBJ1-3; D not certain. Trimming took 5 bases from V and 5 from J, leaving 10 bases between them. This CDR3 comprises 13 residues. Germline values: CDR1 SGHAT, CDR2 FQNNGV. CDR3 bases: TGTGCCAGCAGCCAGAGCCAGCGAAACACCATATATTTT. It codes for CASSQSQRNTIYF.

This clonotype has a handful of counts. CDR3: CASSQAGTGERAFF. Written as DNA, the CDR3 is TGCGCCAGCAGCCAAGCCGGGACAGGGGAACGAGCTTTCTTT. The chain employs TRBV4-3 and TRBJ1-1, with TRBD1 identical over 10 bases. This CDR3 has 14 residues. Unmatched junction bases numbered 6, after V lost 1 base and J lost 10 bases. Per the germline V gene, CDR1 is LGHNA and CDR2 is YSLEER.

This clonotype appeared many times. V is TRBV11-3 and J is TRBJ2-1; D is possibly TRBD1 or TRBD2 (5 bases each). Deletions cut 5 bases from V and 5 bases from J, with 10 bases between. Germline V gives CDR1 SGHNT, CDR2 YENEEA. The CDR3 spans 13 residues. The CDR3 sequence is CASSPGPNNEQFF. The CDR3 region has the DNA TGTGCCAGCAGCCCGGGACCGAACAATGAGCAGTTCTTC.

The genes are TRBV4-3 and TRBJ1-2; maybe TRBD1 (6 bases). V gave up 0 bases and J gave up 6 bases, with 14 bases separating them. Germline values: CDR1 LGHNA, CDR2 YSLEER. This CDR3 is built from 15 residues. The CDR3 DNA is TGCGCCAGCAGCCAAGATATGGGCAGGGGAGATGGCTACACCTTC. Translation: CASSQDMGRGDGYTF.

The V and J genes are TRBV4-1 and TRBJ1-2; 7 bases are a match to TRBD1. The CDR3 length is 12 residues. The J segment lost 6 bases and the V segment lost 3 bases, leaving 1 base of the junction unmatched. From germline, CDR1 is MGHRA and CDR2 YSYEKL. The chain's CDR3 is CASSHTGDGYTF. CDR3 sequence (DNA): TGCGCCAGCAGCCATACAGGGGATGGCTACACCTTC.

The chain combines TRBV10-3 with TRBJ2-7; 8 nucleotides align to TRBD1. This CDR3 spans 11 amino acids. Trimming at V came to 8 bases and at J to 3 bases, leaving 0 bases not matched to a gene. CDR1 is ENHRY, CDR2 SYGVKD, per germline. CDR3 residues: CAIGQGYEQYF. The CDR3 DNA sequence: TGTGCCATCGGACAGGGCTACGAGCAGTACTTC.

In its sample, this clonotype was seen a few times. The V and J genes are TRBV20-1 and TRBJ2-1; no clear D. Germline V gives CDR1 DFQATT, CDR2 SNEGSKA (reference sequence). Trimming stripped 3 bases from V and 6 bases from J, with 9 bases between. This CDR3 spans 12 amino acids. DNA of the CDR3: TGCAGTGCTAGCCCACAGAGCAATGAGCAGTTCTTC. Translation: CSASPQSNEQFF.

The chain joins TRBV4-1 to TRBJ2-2; the D gene is possibly TRBD2 (5 bases). This CDR3 spans 14 amino acids. Looked up from germline, CDR1 is MGHRA and CDR2 is YSYEKL. V dropped 5 bases and J dropped 2 bases, with 9 bases sitting between them. CDR3 nucleotides: TGCGCCAGCAGCGCAGCGGCTAACACCGGGGAGCTGTTTTTT. Protein: CASSAAANTGELFF.